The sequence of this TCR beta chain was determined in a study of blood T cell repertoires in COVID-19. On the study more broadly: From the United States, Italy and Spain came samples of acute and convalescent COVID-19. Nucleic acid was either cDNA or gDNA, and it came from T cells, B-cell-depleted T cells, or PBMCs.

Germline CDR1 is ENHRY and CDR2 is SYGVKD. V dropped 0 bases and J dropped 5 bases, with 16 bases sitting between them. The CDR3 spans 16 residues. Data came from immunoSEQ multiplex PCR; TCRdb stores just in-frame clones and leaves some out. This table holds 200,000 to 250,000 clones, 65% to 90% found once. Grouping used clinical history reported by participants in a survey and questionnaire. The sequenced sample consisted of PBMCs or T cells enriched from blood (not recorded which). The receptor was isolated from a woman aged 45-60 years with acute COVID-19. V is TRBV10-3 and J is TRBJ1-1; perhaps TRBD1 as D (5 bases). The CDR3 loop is CAISESNNEGRTEAFF. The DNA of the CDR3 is TGTGCCATCAGTGAGTCGAATAATGAGGGGAGGACTGAAGCTTTCTTT.